A single sample gave rise to the 2 T cell receptor beta chains below, sequenced in a study of spatial heterogeneity in lung cancer. Their cognate antigens are unknown. Time point defined: sample taken at primary tumor resection. MiXCR, applied by TCRdb to the 5' RACE reads, yields one record per CDR3 protein. The sample lists 20,000 to 30,000 distinct CDR3 sequences; 8.8% were seen once. Overall study results and limits: Counts of expanded intratumoral alpha and beta TCRs tracked tumor mutation counts.

The specimen comprised lung tumor tissue, sampled at surgery. The receptors originated from a male donor with early-stage non-small cell lung cancer.

V gene TRBV7-2 combines with J gene TRBJ2-3, with TRBD1 as a possible D gene (6 bases). V was cut by 5 bases and J by 0 bases, with 9 bases left in between. Germline V gives CDR1 SGHTA, CDR2 FQGNSA. CDR3 length equals 14 residues. Here the CDR3 DNA reads TGTGCCAGCAGCACCAGGGGAAGCACAGATACGCAGTATTTT. Its translation: CASSTRGSTDTQYF.

V and J are TRBV5-6 and TRBJ2-1; D not certain. V gave up 2 bases and J gave up 9 bases, with 15 bases separating them. This CDR3 contains 14 residues. The germline CDR1 and CDR2 sequences are SGHDT and YYEEEE. The CDR3 DNA is TGTGCCAGCAGCTTAGTATCTAGGACCGGTGAGCAGTTCTTC. Translated, it gives CASSLVSRTGEQFF.